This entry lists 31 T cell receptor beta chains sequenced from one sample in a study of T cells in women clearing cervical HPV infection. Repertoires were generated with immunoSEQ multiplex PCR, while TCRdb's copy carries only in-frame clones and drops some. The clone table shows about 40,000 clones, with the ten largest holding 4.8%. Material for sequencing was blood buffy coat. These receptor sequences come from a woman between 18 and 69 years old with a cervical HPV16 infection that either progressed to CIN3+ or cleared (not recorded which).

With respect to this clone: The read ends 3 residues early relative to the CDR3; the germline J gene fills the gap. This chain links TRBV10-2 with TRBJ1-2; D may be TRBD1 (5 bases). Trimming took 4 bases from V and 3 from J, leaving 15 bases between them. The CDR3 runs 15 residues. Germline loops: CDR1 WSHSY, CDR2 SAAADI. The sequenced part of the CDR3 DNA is TGCGCCAGCAGTGGATTGGTAGGGGAGGACTATGGC. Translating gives CASSGLVGEDYG. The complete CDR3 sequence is CASSGLVGEDYGYTF.

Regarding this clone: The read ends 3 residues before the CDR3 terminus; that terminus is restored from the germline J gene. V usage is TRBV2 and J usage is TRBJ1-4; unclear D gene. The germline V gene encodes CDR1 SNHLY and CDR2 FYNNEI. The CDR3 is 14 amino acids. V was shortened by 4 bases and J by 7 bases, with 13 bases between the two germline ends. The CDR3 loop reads CASSVSPQAEKLFF. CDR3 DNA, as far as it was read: TGTGCCAGCAGTGTTTCCCCGCAGGCTGAAAAA.

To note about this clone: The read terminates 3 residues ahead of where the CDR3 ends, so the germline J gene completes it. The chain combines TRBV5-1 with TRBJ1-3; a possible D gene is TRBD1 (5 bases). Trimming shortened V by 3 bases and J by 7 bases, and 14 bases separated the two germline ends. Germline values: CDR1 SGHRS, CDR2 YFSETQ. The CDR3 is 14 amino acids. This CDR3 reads CASSSDGGTNTIYF. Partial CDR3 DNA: TGCGCCAGCAGCTCCGACGGGGGTACGAACACC. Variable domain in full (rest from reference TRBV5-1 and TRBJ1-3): KAGVTQTPRYLIKTRGQQVTLSCSPISGHRSVSWYQQTPGQGLQFLFEYFSETQRNKGNFPGRFSGRQFSNSRSEMNVSTLELGDSALYLCASSSDGGTNTIYFGEGSWLTVV.

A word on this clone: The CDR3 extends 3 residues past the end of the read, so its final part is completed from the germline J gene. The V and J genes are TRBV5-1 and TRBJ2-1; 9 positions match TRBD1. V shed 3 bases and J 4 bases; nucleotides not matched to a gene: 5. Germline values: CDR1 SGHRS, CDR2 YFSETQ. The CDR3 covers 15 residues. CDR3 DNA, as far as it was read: TGCGCCAGCAGCTCTCAGGGACAGGGATACAATGAG. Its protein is CASSSQGQGYNE. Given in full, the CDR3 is CASSSQGQGYNEQFF.

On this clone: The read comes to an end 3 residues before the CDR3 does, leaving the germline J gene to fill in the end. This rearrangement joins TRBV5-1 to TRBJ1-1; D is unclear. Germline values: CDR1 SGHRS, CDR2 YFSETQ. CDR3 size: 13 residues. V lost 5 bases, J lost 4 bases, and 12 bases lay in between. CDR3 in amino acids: CASSPIFGTEAFF. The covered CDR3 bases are TGCGCCAGCAGTCCTATTTTCGGCACTGAA.

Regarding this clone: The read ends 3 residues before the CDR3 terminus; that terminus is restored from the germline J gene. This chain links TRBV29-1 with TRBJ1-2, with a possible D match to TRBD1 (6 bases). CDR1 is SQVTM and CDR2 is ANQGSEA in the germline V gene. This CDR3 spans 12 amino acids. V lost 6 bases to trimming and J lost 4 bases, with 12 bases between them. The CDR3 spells CSVLQGPYGYTF. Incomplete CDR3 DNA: TGCAGCGTACTTCAGGGGCCCTATGGC.

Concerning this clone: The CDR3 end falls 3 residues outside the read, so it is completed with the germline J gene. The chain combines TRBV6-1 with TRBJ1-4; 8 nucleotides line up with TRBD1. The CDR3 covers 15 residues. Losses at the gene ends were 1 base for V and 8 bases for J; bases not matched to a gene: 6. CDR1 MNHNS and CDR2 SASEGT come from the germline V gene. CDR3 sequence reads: CASSEGQGAREKLFF. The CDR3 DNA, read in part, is TGTGCCAGCAGTGAAGGTCAGGGGGCTCGGGAAAAA.

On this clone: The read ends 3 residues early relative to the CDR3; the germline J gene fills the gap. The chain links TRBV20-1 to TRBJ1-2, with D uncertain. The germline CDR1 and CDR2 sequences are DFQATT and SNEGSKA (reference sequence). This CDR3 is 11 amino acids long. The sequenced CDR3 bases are TGCAGTGCTAGGGACCCGGGGGGC. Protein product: CSARDPGG. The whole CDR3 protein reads CSARDPGGYTF.

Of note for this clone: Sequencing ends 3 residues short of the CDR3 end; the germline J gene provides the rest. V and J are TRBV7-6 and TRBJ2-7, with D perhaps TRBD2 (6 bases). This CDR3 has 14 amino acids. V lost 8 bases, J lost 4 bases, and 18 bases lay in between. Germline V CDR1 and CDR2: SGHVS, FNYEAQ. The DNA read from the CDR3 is TGTGCCAGCTCCCCGGGACTCCCTTTATACGAG. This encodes CASSPGLPLYE. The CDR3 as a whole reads CASSPGLPLYEQYF.

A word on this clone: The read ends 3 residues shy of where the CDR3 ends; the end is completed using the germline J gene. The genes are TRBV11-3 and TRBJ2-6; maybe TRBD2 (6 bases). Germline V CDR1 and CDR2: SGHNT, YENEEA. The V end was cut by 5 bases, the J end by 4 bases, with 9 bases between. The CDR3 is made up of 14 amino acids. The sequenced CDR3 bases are TGTGCCAGCAGCCAGGGAGGAGGGGCCAACGTC. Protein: CASSQGGGANV. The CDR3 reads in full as CASSQGGGANVLTF.

The CDR3 loop reads CASSLFEGRESPLHF. The part of the CDR3 DNA that was read is TGTGCCAGCAGCTTATTCGAGGGGAGAGAGTCACCC. This chain joins TRBV11-3 and TRBJ1-6, with D maybe TRBD1 (5 bases). The read terminates 3 residues ahead of where the CDR3 ends, so the germline J gene completes it. Germline assignment: CDR1 SGHNT and CDR2 YENEEA. The germline V and J ends were trimmed by 2 bases and 10 bases, with 15 bases remaining between them. CDR3 length: 15 amino acids.

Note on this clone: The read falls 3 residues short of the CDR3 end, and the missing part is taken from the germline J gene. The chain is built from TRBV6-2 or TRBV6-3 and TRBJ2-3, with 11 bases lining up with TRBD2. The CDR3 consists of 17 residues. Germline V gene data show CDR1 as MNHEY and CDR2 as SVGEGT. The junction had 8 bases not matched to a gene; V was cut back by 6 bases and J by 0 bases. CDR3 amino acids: CASRTGTSGSSTDTQYF. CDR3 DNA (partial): TGTGCCAGCAGAACCGGGACTAGCGGTTCTAGCACAGATACG.

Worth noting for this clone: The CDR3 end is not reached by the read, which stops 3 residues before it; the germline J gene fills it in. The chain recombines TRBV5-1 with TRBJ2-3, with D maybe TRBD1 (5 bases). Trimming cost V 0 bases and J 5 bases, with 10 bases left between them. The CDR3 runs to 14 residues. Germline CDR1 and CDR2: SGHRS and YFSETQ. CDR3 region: CASSLGGPGDTQYF. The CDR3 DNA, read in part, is TGCGCCAGCAGCTTGGGGGGCCCTGGAGATACG.

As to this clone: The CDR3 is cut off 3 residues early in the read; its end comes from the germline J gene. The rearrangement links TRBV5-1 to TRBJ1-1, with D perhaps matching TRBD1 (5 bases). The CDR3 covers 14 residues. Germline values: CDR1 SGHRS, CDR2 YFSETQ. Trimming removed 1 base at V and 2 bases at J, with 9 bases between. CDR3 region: CASSLIGENTEAFF. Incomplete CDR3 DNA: TGCGCCAGCAGCTTGATAGGGGAAAACACTGAA.

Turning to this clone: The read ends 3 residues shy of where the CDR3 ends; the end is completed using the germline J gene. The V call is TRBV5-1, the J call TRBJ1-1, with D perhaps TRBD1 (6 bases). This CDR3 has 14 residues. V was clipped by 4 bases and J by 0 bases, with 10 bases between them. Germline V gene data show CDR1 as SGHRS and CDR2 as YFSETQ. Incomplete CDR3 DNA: TGCGCCAGCAGCGTGACAGGATTGAACACTGAA. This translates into CASSVTGLNTE. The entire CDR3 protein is CASSVTGLNTEAFF.

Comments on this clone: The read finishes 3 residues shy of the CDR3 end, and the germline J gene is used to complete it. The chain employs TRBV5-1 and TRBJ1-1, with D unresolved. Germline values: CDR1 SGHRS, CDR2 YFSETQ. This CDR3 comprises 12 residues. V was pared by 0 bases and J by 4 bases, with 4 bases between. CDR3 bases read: TGCGCCAGCAGCTTGGAGGGCACTGAA. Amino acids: CASSLEGTE. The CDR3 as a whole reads CASSLEGTEAFF. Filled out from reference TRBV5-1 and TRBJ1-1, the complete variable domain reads KAGVTQTPRYLIKTRGQQVTLSCSPISGHRSVSWYQQTPGQGLQFLFEYFSETQRNKGNFPGRFSGRQFSNSRSEMNVSTLELGDSALYLCASSLEGTEAFFGQGTRLTVV.

Partial CDR3 DNA: TGCAGTTACAACCGGGACAGGGGTTACAATGAG. The encoded protein is CSYNRDRGYNE. The full CDR3 is CSYNRDRGYNEQFF. This sequence joins TRBV20-1 and TRBJ2-1; 10 positions match TRBD1. The read terminates 3 residues ahead of where the CDR3 ends, so the germline J gene completes it. Trimming at V came to 8 bases and at J to 4 bases, leaving 8 bases not matched to a gene. The CDR3 length is 14 residues. CDR1 and CDR2 from the germline V gene are DFQATT and SNEGSKA (reference sequence).

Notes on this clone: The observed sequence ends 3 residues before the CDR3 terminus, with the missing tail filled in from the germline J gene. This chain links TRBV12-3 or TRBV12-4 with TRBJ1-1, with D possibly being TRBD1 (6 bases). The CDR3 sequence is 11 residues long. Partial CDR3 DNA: TGTGCCAGCAGTGTAGACAGGATC. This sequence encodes CASSVDRI. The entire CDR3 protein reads CASSVDRIAFF.

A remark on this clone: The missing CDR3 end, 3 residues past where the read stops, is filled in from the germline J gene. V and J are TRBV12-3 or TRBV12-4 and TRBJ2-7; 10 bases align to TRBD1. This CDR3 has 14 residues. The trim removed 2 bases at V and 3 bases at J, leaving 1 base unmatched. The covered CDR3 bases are TGTGCCAGCAGTTTACGGGACAGGGGCTACGAG. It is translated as CASSLRDRGYE. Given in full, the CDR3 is CASSLRDRGYEQYF.

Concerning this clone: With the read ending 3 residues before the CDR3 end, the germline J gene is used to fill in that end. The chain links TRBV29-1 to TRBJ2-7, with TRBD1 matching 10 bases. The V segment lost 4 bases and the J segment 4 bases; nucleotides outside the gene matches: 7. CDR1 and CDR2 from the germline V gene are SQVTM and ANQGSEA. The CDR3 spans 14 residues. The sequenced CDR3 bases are TGCAGCGTTGCTCCGGGACAGGGGTGGTACGAG. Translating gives CSVAPGQGWYE. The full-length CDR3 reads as CSVAPGQGWYEQYF.

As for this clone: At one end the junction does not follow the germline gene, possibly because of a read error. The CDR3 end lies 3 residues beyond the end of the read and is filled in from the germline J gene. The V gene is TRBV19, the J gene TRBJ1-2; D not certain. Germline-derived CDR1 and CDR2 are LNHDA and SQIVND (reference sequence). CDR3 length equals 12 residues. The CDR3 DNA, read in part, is TGTGTCAGTAGTCCAGGAAACTATGGC. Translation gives CVSSPGNYG. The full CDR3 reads CVSSPGNYGYTF.

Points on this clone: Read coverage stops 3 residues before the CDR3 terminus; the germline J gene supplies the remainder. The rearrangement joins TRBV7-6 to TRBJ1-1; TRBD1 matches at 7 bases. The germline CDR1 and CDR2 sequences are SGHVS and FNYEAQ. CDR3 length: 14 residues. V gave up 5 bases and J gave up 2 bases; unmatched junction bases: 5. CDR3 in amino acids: CASSLRDSNTEAFF. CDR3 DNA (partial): TGTGCCAGCAGCCTCCGGGACAGCAACACTGAA.

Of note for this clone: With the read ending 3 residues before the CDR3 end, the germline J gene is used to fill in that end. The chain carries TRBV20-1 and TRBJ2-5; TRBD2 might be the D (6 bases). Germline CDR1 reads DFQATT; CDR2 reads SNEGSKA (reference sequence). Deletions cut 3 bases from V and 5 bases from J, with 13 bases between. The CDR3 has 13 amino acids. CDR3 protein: CSARTQGLETQYF. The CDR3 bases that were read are TGCAGTGCTAGGACCCAGGGACTCGAGACC.

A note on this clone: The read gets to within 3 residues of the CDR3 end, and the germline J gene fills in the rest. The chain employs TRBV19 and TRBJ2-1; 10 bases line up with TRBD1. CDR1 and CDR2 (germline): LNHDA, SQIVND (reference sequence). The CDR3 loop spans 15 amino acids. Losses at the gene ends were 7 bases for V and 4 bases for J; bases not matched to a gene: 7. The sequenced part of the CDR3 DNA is TGTGCCAGTACCCCGGGGGGACAGGGGTACAATGAG. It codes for CASTPGGQGYNE. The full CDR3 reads CASTPGGQGYNEQFF.

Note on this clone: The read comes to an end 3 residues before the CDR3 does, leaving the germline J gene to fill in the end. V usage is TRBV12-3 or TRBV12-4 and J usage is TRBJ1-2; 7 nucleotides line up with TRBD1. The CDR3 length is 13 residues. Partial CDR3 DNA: TGTGCCAGCAGTTTATTACAGGGGACACGC. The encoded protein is CASSLLQGTR. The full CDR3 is CASSLLQGTRYTF.

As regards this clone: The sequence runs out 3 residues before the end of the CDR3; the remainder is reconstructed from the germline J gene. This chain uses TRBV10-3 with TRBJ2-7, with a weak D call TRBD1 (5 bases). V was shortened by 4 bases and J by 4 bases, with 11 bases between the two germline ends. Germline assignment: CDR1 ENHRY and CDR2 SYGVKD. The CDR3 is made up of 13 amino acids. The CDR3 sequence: CAISGQGRYEQYF. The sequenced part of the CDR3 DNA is TGTGCCATCAGTGGGCAGGGAAGGTACGAG.

The CDR3 DNA, read in part, is TGTGCCAGCTCACTCGGGACTGAGAGCTCTGGAAACACC. It codes for CASSLGTESSGNT. The entire CDR3 is CASSLGTESSGNTIYF. The chain employs TRBV18 and TRBJ1-3, with D possibly TRBD1 on 5 matching bases. The read gets to within 3 residues of the CDR3 end, and the germline J gene fills in the rest. The V and J ends lost 4 bases and 0 bases respectively, with 13 bases between them. The CDR3 covers 16 residues. CDR1 is KGHSH, CDR2 LQKENI, per germline.

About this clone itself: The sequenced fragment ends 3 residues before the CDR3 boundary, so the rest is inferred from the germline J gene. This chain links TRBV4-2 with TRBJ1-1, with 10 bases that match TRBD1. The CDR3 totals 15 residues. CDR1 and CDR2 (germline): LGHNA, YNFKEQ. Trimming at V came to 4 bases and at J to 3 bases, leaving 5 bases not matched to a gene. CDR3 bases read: TGTGCCAGCAGCCCTGGGACAGGGGAGGACACTGAA. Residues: CASSPGTGEDTE. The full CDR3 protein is CASSPGTGEDTEAFF.

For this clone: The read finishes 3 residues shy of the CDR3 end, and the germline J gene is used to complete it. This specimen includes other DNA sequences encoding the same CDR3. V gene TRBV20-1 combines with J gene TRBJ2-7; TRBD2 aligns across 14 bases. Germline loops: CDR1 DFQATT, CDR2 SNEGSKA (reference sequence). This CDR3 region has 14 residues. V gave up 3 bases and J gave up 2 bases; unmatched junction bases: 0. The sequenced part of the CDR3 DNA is TGCAGTGCTAGGGGACTAGCGGGGGCCTACGAG. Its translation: CSARGLAGAYE. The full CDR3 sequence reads CSARGLAGAYEQYF.

CDR3 DNA (partial): TGTGCCAGCAGTGACTCGGCTAGCGGGGATACCTACAATGAG. Amino acid sequence: CASSDSASGDTYNE. The whole CDR3 is CASSDSASGDTYNEQFF. The chain has TRBV6-4 and TRBJ2-1, with 9 bases aligning to TRBD2. Read data end 3 residues before the CDR3 end; the end is taken from the germline J gene. Losses at the gene ends were 0 bases for V and 2 bases for J; bases not matched to a gene: 5. CDR1 and CDR2 (germline): MRHNA, SNTAGT. This CDR3 is 17 amino acids long.

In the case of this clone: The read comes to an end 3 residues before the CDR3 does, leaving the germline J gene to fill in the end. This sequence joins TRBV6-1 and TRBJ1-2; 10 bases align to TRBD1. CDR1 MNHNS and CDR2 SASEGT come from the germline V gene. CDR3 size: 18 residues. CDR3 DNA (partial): TGTGCCAGCAGTGAAACCCGACAGGGGGCATGGACTATGGGAGGC. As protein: CASSETRQGAWTMGG. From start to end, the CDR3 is CASSETRQGAWTMGGYTF.